This T cell receptor (beta chain) was sequenced for a study of T cell responses to AZD1222 COVID-19 vaccine (dated by TCRdb to about 2021). For the study in its entirety: AZD1222 recipients given second doses at about 4 weeks or at about 12 weeks were pooled, since spike-specific TCR depth and breadth were not found to differ between the two schedules. A total of over 230 trial participants underwent TCR sequencing, of whom about 210 had received two doses of AZD1222 and approximately 25 had received two doses of the MenACWY control vaccine. Trial participants were enrolled by age into 18-55, 56-69 and 70-plus year subgroups, with 148, 28 and 57 TCR-sequenced participants respectively. On the study overall, not on this receptor specifically: In the small 56-69-year group, the increase in depth fell short of significance, most likely because of low power. Most participants were white British and females outnumbered males, and the authors suggested that clonal diversity may have been underestimated. Nearly half of unique spike-specific TCRs reportedly recognized epitopes outside regions mutated in the B.1.351 and B.1.1.7 variants. Only a handful of AZD1222 recipients were SARS-CoV-2 seropositive at baseline, limiting conclusions about previously exposed vaccinees. The vaccine-associated CD4 TCRs covered the entire spike protein, and the dominant responses fell in regions 160-218 and 743-854. No day 14 peak-response samples were available, so repertoires were characterized only after the peak T cell response. Spike-specific TCR breadth and depth rose significantly after two AZD1222 doses compared with day 0 and with MenACWY recipients.

This specimen's time point label, per the study, means: baseline before first vaccination. Vaccinee samples came from UK trials COV001 and COV002, including a single-blind randomized controlled phase 2/3 trial of AZD1222 (ChAdOx1 nCoV-19) in healthy adults. For TCRbeta chain sequencing, PBMC samples were collected from trial participants at day 0 and at day 28 after the second dose. Of note for this clone: This clone's antigen is unknown. Per-nucleotide qualities are absent, and no much larger clonotype sits a single base away.

The CDR3 regions of human TCRbeta chains were analyzed by immunosequencing. In the source study's methods: Repertoire TCRs were checked for matches against a reference library of SARS-CoV-2-specific TCRs that had been generated using the MIRA antigen-specificity platform. Breadth was defined as the fraction of unique TCRs that were SARS-CoV-2-associated, and depth was defined as the fraction of total T cells that were SARS-CoV-2-associated. Using the MIRA data, every spike-specific TCR was mapped to the spike region that the TCR reacted to and assigned to either a CD4 or a CD8 class. Log10-transformed breadth and depth values were compared by one-way ANOVA with Sidak's multiple comparisons tests. In TCRdb, the immuneACCESS table is reduced to in-frame sequences with V and J assigned. These tables do not hold every clone; where another copy was compared, an unresolved V gene accounts for under half, and the others remain unexplained. Clonal size and the V and J genes are those of that table, whereas D and trimming came from the DNA. Here the sample has approximately 180,000 clones; 70% to 90% occur a single time. The ten largest clones add up to roughly 1.7% of the sample.

The specimen was peripheral blood, collected on day 0 of AZD1222 vaccination. This sequence was found in an adult in good health.

The CDR3 protein: CAWTPADRSESPLHF. The DNA is as follows: TGTGCCTGGACCCCGGCGGACAGGTCAGAATCACCCCTCCACTTT. Here the chain combines TRBV30 and TRBJ1-6, with 7 bases in between that match TRBD1. V is pruned by 4 bases and J by 10 bases, leaving 13 bases of the junction without a gene match. Via the germline V gene (reference sequence), CDR1 is GTSNPN and CDR2 SVGIG. The CDR3 holds 15 amino acids from the cysteine to the phenylalanine. Just the 45-base CDR3 DNA is kept, in frame starting at base 1.